The 29 T cell receptor beta chains given below trace back to one sample, sequenced in a study of blood T cell repertoires in COVID-19. The assay was immunoSEQ multiplex PCR, and TCRdb's table has in-frame clones only and misses some. The repertoire holds 200,000 to 250,000 clones, with around 82% as singletons. The sequencing input was peripheral blood. The receptor set was obtained from a woman in her seventies with acute or convalescent COVID-19.

The CDR3 bases are TGTGCCAGTAGTATAGATGGGGCTCAGGGGAACATTCAGTACTTC. Translating it yields CASSIDGAQGNIQYF. The J gene is TRBJ2-4, the V gene TRBV19; tentatively, D is TRBD1 (6 bases). Germline V CDR1 and CDR2: LNHDA, SQIVND (reference sequence). The germline V and J ends were trimmed by 0 bases and 7 bases, with 13 bases remaining between them. CDR3 length: 15 amino acids.

The CDR3 reads CASSSRTSYAGELFF. The CDR3 nucleotides read TGTGCCAGCAGTTCCCGGACTAGCTACGCCGGGGAGCTGTTTTTT. This chain links TRBV6-5 with TRBJ2-2; 8 nucleotides line up with TRBD2. Looked up from germline, CDR1 is MNHEY and CDR2 is SVGAGI. This CDR3 region has 15 residues. The V segment lost 4 bases and the J segment 6 bases; nucleotides outside the gene matches: 7.

V usage is TRBV19 and J usage is TRBJ1-2; D call uncertain. The CDR3 loop spans 13 amino acids. The germline V gene encodes CDR1 LNHDA and CDR2 SQIVND (reference sequence). Trimming cost V 2 bases and J 2 bases, with 6 bases left between them. The chain's CDR3 is CASSILANYGYTF. CDR3 sequence (DNA): TGTGCCAGTAGTATACTGGCCAACTATGGCTACACCTTC. The full variable domain, completed using reference TRBV19 and TRBJ1-2, is DGGITQSPKYLFRKEGQNVTLSCEQNLNHDAMYWYRQDPGQGLRLIYYSQIVNDFQKGDIAEGYSVSREKKESFPLTVTSAQKNPTAFYLCASSILANYGYTFGSGTRLTVV.

In its sample, this clone was seen once. Written as DNA, the CDR3 is TGTGCCAGCAGCTCACCCGGTACTCCAAGAGACGAGCAGTACTTC. Its protein product is CASSSPGTPRDEQYF. This chain uses TRBV11-2 with TRBJ2-7; D is uncertain. Germline CDR1 SGHAT, CDR2 FQNNGV. V lost 4 bases, J lost 5 bases, and 18 bases lay in between. The CDR3 spans 15 residues.

The chain couples TRBV28 to TRBJ1-5; 8 bases match TRBD1. Germline V gene sequence: CDR1 MDHEN, CDR2 SYDVKM. CDR3 length: 15 residues. The V segment lost 5 bases and the J segment 11 bases; nucleotides outside the gene matches: 14. CDR3 coding DNA: TGTGCCAGCAGTGCCCTGGGCAGGGGGCTGGCGGCCCAGCATTTT. It yields the protein CASSALGRGLAAQHF.

V and J are TRBV27 and TRBJ1-6, with D perhaps matching TRBD1 (5 bases). The CDR3 loop spans 16 amino acids. The germline CDR1 and CDR2 sequences are MNHEY and SMNVEV (reference sequence). The V end was cut by 0 bases, the J end by 7 bases, with 13 bases between. CDR3 amino acids: CASSLSGVTRNSPLHF. The CDR3 DNA sequence: TGTGCCAGCAGTTTATCAGGGGTGACTCGGAATTCACCCCTCCACTTT.

This clone was recorded a few times. The chain is built from TRBV19 and TRBJ1-5, with TRBD1 as a possible D gene (5 bases). This CDR3 is 15 amino acids long. Germline V gives CDR1 LNHDA, CDR2 SQIVND (reference sequence). V was cut by 4 bases and J by 2 bases, with 12 bases left in between. CDR3 residues: CASSNLPTGNQPQHF. In DNA form, the CDR3 reads TGTGCCAGTAGTAATCTCCCGACAGGCAATCAGCCCCAGCATTTT. Full variable domain (rest looked up from reference TRBV19 and TRBJ1-5): DGGITQSPKYLFRKEGQNVTLSCEQNLNHDAMYWYRQDPGQGLRLIYYSQIVNDFQKGDIAEGYSVSREKKESFPLTVTSAQKNPTAFYLCASSNLPTGNQPQHFGDGTRLSIL.

The V gene is TRBV29-1, the J gene TRBJ1-5; D might be TRBD1 (6 bases). CDR1 is SQVTM and CDR2 is ANQGSEA in the germline V gene. This CDR3 comprises 13 residues. Between the trimmed V and J ends, which lost 4 bases and 4 bases, there was a span of 11 bases. The CDR3 nucleotides read TGCAGCGTTGTGGCAGGGGCGAATCAGCCCCAGCATTTT. It is translated as CSVVAGANQPQHF.

The genes are TRBV7-9 and TRBJ1-5, with a possible D match to TRBD1 (5 bases). V lost 5 bases, J lost 4 bases, and 15 bases lay in between. CDR1 SEHNR and CDR2 FQNEAQ come from the germline V gene (reference sequence). The CDR3 is 15 residues long. The CDR3 DNA sequence: TGTGCCAGCAGCCCCCGGGGGGATAGAAATCAGCCCCAGCATTTT. Translating gives CASSPRGDRNQPQHF.

This chain links TRBV6-6 with TRBJ1-2; TRBD1 aligns across 7 bases. The CDR3 contains 14 residues. Germline assignment: CDR1 MNHNY and CDR2 SVGAGI (reference sequence). Trimming at V came to 7 bases and at J to 6 bases, leaving 11 bases not matched to a gene. The CDR3 loop is CASTRDSSTNGYTF. DNA for the CDR3: TGTGCCAGCACCCGGGACAGCTCGACAAATGGCTACACCTTC.

J is TRBJ2-7 and V is TRBV18; D uncertain. Germline V gene sequence: CDR1 KGHSH, CDR2 LQKENI. Trimming left V 0 bases short and J 0 bases short, with 6 bases between. The CDR3 consists of 14 residues. The CDR3 region is CASSPPPGSYEQYF. In DNA form, the CDR3 reads TGTGCCAGCTCACCACCGCCAGGCTCCTACGAGCAGTACTTC.

The CDR3 is CASSLAWLQGPDTQYF. DNA of the CDR3: TGTGCCAGCAGCTTAGCATGGTTACAGGGGCCAGATACGCAGTATTTT. The gene calls are TRBV7-2 and TRBJ2-3, with 7 bases that match TRBD1. Germline CDR1 is SGHTA and CDR2 is FQGNSA. J lost 4 bases, V lost 0 bases, and 7 bases had no gene match. This CDR3 has 16 amino acids.

The J gene is TRBJ2-7, the V gene TRBV19; tentative D call: TRBD2 (6 bases). The germline V gene encodes CDR1 LNHDA and CDR2 SQIVND (reference sequence). This CDR3 contains 14 residues. The germline V and J ends were trimmed by 5 bases and 2 bases, with 13 bases remaining between them. For the CDR3, the DNA is TGTGCCAGTAGTTCCCGGGGGTATCCCTACGAGCAGTACTTC. This codes for CASSSRGYPYEQYF.

As DNA, the CDR3 is TGCAGCGTTGAGAGGGCCCTCACCTGGCAAGCTTTCTTT. The encoded protein is CSVERALTWQAFF. The V and J genes are TRBV29-1 and TRBJ1-1, with D unresolved. The V gene lost 3 bases and the J gene lost 9 bases, with 17 bases spanning the gap. The CDR3 runs to 13 residues. The germline CDR1 and CDR2 sequences are SQVTM and ANQGSEA.

The CDR3: CASSWTSGGSQETQYF. CDR3 nucleotides: TGTGCCAGCAGCTGGACTAGCGGGGGGTCACAAGAGACCCAGTACTTC. V is TRBV11-2 and J is TRBJ2-5, with 14 positions matching TRBD2. The V gene's germline CDR1 is SGHAT and CDR2 FQNNGV. The CDR3 spans 16 residues. With 4 bases clipped from V and 2 bases from J, the junction kept 3 bases outside the gene matches.

The genes are TRBV25-1 and TRBJ1-6; 7 nucleotides align to TRBD1. After removal of 6 bases from V and 4 bases from J, the junction contained 6 bases not matched to a gene. Germline assignment: CDR1 MGHDK and CDR2 SYGVNS. CDR3 length: 15 residues. The CDR3 DNA is TGTGCCAGCAGCGAAATACAGGGGTATAATTCACCCCTCCACTTT. Amino acid sequence: CASSEIQGYNSPLHF.

This chain uses TRBV2 with TRBJ2-7; tentative D call: TRBD2 (6 bases). There are 17 residues in the CDR3. Per the germline V gene, CDR1 is SNHLY and CDR2 is FYNNEI. V lost 3 bases to trimming and J lost 4 bases, with 22 bases between them. The CDR3: CASSDRGTGPSPYEQYF. CDR3 bases: TGTGCCAGCAGTGATCGGGGGACCGGGCCTAGCCCATACGAGCAGTACTTC. The variable domain in full, completed from reference TRBV2 and TRBJ2-7, reads EPEVTQTPSHQVTQMGQEVILRCVPISNHLYFYWYRQILGQKVEFLVSFYNNEISEKSEIFDDQFSVERPDGSNFTLKIRSTKLEDSAMYFCASSDRGTGPSPYEQYFGPGTRLTVT.

This rearrangement joins TRBV27 to TRBJ1-2, with TRBD1 identical over 12 bases. This CDR3 is built from 13 residues. V was clipped by 6 bases and J by 9 bases; unmatched bases: 5. Looked up from germline, CDR1 is MNHEY and CDR2 is SMNVEV (reference sequence). CDR3 protein: CASRGQGASRYTF. CDR3 in DNA: TGTGCCAGCAGGGGACAGGGGGCTAGTCGCTACACCTTC.

This sequence joins TRBV2 and TRBJ1-6, with unresolved D. The CDR3 contains 14 residues. Germline values: CDR1 SNHLY, CDR2 FYNNEI. The V and J ends lost 0 bases and 5 bases respectively, with 5 bases between them. CDR3 bases: TGTGCCAGCAGTGAAGCTTTAGATAATTCACCCCTCCACTTT. Amino acids: CASSEALDNSPLHF.

The chain uses TRBV18 and TRBJ1-5; TRBD1 matches 7 bases. CDR3 size: 14 residues. In germline, CDR1 is KGHSH, CDR2 LQKENI. V lost 4 bases to trimming and J lost 2 bases; unmatched junction nucleotides: 2. The CDR3 loop reads CASSLTGRNQPQHF. DNA of the CDR3: TGTGCCAGCTCACTGACAGGGCGCAATCAGCCCCAGCATTTT.

The V gene is TRBV6-5, the J gene TRBJ1-2, with D possibly matching TRBD1 (5 bases). This CDR3 region has 15 residues. Trimming took off 6 bases at V and 4 bases at J, with 18 bases between the two ends. Looked up from germline, CDR1 is MNHEY and CDR2 is SVGAGI. CDR3 sequence: CASSLERRGIYGYTF. As DNA, the CDR3 is TGTGCCAGCAGCCTTGAGAGGCGGGGGATCTATGGCTACACCTTC.

This clone was detected a few times. V usage is TRBV7-8 and J usage is TRBJ2-7; 7 bases agree with TRBD1. CDR1 is SGHVS, CDR2 FQNEAQ, per germline. V was clipped by 4 bases and J by 13 bases; unmatched bases: 13. This CDR3 has 13 amino acids. The CDR3 is CASSSSYRDRLYF. In DNA, the CDR3 is TGTGCCAGCAGCTCCTCCTACCGGGACAGATTATACTTC.

The gene calls are TRBV3-1 (or the pseudogene TRBV3-2) and TRBJ1-5; the D is unclear. This CDR3 comprises 13 residues. The germline CDR1 and CDR2 sequences are LGHDT and YNNKEL (reference sequence). V was cut by 0 bases and J by 4 bases, with 4 bases left in between. The CDR3 loop reads CASSQDLNQPQHF. The CDR3 DNA reads TGTGCCAGCAGCCAAGATCTGAATCAGCCCCAGCATTTT.

Concerning this clone itself: Mismatch with germline at one junction end may stem from a read error. Written as DNA, the CDR3 is TGTGCCAGCTCACCCTCTTCGGAGGGGTTAAGCCTGTCCTTC. Amino acid sequence: CASSPSSEGLSLSF. V is TRBV18 and J is TRBJ1-2, with D perhaps matching TRBD1 (5 bases). This CDR3 region has 14 residues. Germline V lookup: CDR1 KGHSH, CDR2 LQKENI.

The gene calls are TRBV5-6 and TRBJ2-1; D might be TRBD2 (5 bases). CDR1 and CDR2 from the germline V gene are SGHDT and YYEEEE. The CDR3 sequence is 12 residues long. Trimming took off 4 bases at V and 8 bases at J, with 10 bases between the two ends. The CDR3 protein is CASSGRRYEQFF. In DNA form, the CDR3 reads TGTGCCAGCAGCGGAAGGAGGTATGAGCAGTTCTTC.

V gene TRBV2 combines with J gene TRBJ2-1, with 11 positions matching TRBD2. The ends lost 7 bases at V and 15 bases at J; junction bases unmatched: 11. Per the germline V gene, CDR1 is SNHLY and CDR2 is FYNNEI. The CDR3 totals 13 residues. The CDR3 DNA sequence: TGTGCCAGCAAGGGTAGCGGGGGGGCCCTTGCGTTCTTC. Its protein product is CASKGSGGALAFF.

The chain carries TRBV7-6 and TRBJ2-7; the D gene is possibly TRBD2 (5 bases). The germline CDR1 and CDR2 sequences are SGHVS and FNYEAQ. This CDR3 spans 15 amino acids. V lost 0 bases, J lost 4 bases, and 13 bases lay in between. In DNA form, the CDR3 reads TGTGCCAGCAGCTTAGCTGAGGGTCAGGAGTACGAGCAGTACTTC. Translation: CASSLAEGQEYEQYF. Full variable domain (remainder filled in from reference TRBV7-6 and TRBJ2-7): GAGVSQSPRYKVTKRGQDVALRCDPISGHVSLYWYRQALGQGPEFLTYFNYEAQQDKSGLPNDRFSAERPEGSISTLTIQRTEQRDSAMYRCASSLAEGQEYEQYFGPGTRLTVT.

V usage is TRBV19 and J usage is TRBJ1-2, with 9 bases identical to TRBD1. The CDR3 consists of 14 residues. Germline values: CDR1 LNHDA, CDR2 SQIVND (reference sequence). V shed 5 bases, J shed 6 bases, and the junction held 7 bases outside the gene matches. The CDR3, as DNA: TGTGCCAGTAGTTTACAGGGGGCGCGAAATGGCTACACCTTC. Residues: CASSLQGARNGYTF.

This chain uses TRBV6-5 with TRBJ1-5; D unresolved. This CDR3 is 13 amino acids long. Germline V gene lookup returns CDR1 MNHEY and CDR2 SVGAGI. V shed 0 bases and J shed 6 bases, with 6 bases lying between them. CDR3 coding DNA: TGTGCCAGCAGTTACTCGGAGGGTCAGCCCCAGCATTTT. Amino acids: CASSYSEGQPQHF.